The rows below give T cell receptor beta chains drawn from one sample of a study of human T cells and chemical hapten exposure. TCRdb re-derived calls from the RACE reads in MiXCR, one entry per CDR3 protein. Here the sample spans 300,000 to 400,000 distinct CDR3 sequences, around 7% being singletons. The material sequenced was whole blood, taken in connection with sensitization to the hapten diphenylcyclopropenone (DPC). These receptors came from a woman between 18 and 29 years old with alopecia areata. Some clones in this sample may be carry-over from other donors' samples. CDR3s include the opening cysteine and the closing phenylalanine or tryptophan. Fields, in order: J gene, V gene, clone size, CDR3 protein. Rows may omit the clone size; those that give it use once, few, many or a size class.

j_gene: TRBJ2-3
v_gene: TRBV20-1
abundance: many
CDR3aa: CSAEGSGTDTQYF

j_gene: TRBJ2-7
v_gene: TRBV3-1
abundance: NA
CDR3aa: CASSHRSTTYEQYF

j_gene: TRBJ2-3
v_gene: TRBV5-5
abundance: many
CDR3aa: CASSFNSDTDTQYF

j_gene: TRBJ1-5
v_gene: TRBV12-3/TRBV12-4
abundance: NA
CDR3aa: CASSYSIGQPQHF

j_gene: TRBJ2-7
v_gene: TRBV18
abundance: few
CDR3aa: CASSPPSAYEQYF

j_gene: TRBJ2-3
v_gene: TRBV4-3
abundance: many
CDR3aa: CASSQHEDSDTQYF

j_gene: TRBJ1-6
v_gene: TRBV2
abundance: NA
CDR3aa: CASREQEGRKSPLHF

j_gene: TRBJ2-3
v_gene: TRBV29-1
abundance: few
CDR3aa: CSVEGNNPGDTQYF

j_gene: TRBJ2-3
v_gene: TRBV4-3
abundance: many
CDR3aa: CASSPEGLAGGDTQYF

j_gene: TRBJ1-1
v_gene: TRBV28
abundance: few
CDR3aa: CASPGQGPNTEAFF

j_gene: TRBJ1-3
v_gene: TRBV15
abundance: few
CDR3aa: CATSRSKTRGQIVYF

j_gene: TRBJ1-2
v_gene: TRBV29-1
abundance: many
CDR3aa: CSVDQGDYGYTF

j_gene: TRBJ2-3
v_gene: TRBV11-2
abundance: many
CDR3aa: CASSPTGQGYDTQYF

j_gene: TRBJ1-6
v_gene: TRBV5-5
abundance: few
CDR3aa: CASSLDLGGPGSPLHF

j_gene: TRBJ2-2
v_gene: TRBV18
abundance: NA
CDR3aa: CASSWGQSDTGELFF

j_gene: TRBJ1-2
v_gene: TRBV12-3/TRBV12-4
abundance: few
CDR3aa: CASSSGTGDGYTF